The 26 T cell receptor beta chains given below trace back to one sample, sequenced in a study of shared clonotypes between healthy human individuals. Profiled with immunoSEQ multiplex PCR; TCRdb holds only in-frame clones, not every one. Among about 2.5 million clones listed, about nine tenths were seen once. Sequencing was done on a sample of naive CD4+ T cells from PBMCs. Subset defined: CD45RA+ positively selected. All receptors come from a young man in good health. Some clones in this sample may be carry-over from other donors' samples.

The rearrangement links TRBV7-9 to TRBJ2-3; D possibly corresponds to TRBD2 (5 bases). CDR1 is SEHNR, CDR2 FQNEAQ, per germline (reference sequence). CDR3 size: 15 residues. Trimming took off 1 base at V and 1 base at J, with 9 bases between the two ends. This chain's CDR3 is CASSLGGGRTDTQYF. In DNA, the CDR3 is TGTGCCAGCAGCTTAGGTGGCGGGCGCACAGATACGCAGTATTTT.

A single count supports this clone. The V call is TRBV4-2, the J call TRBJ2-5, with TRBD2 matching over 7 bases. The CDR3 length is 18 residues. Per the germline V gene, CDR1 is LGHNA and CDR2 is YNFKEQ. J lost 5 bases, V lost 0 bases, and 15 bases had no gene match. CDR3 protein: CASSQEFRASGFAETQYF. CDR3 bases: TGTGCCAGCAGCCAAGAATTTCGGGCTAGCGGCTTCGCCGAGACCCAGTACTTC.

The chain links TRBV11-3 to TRBJ2-1, with D hard to call. The ends were cut back, 1 base at V and 6 bases at J, with 10 bases in the middle. Germline CDR1 reads SGHNT; CDR2 reads YENEEA. The CDR3 totals 14 residues. DNA of the CDR3: TGTGCCAGCAGCTTAGGCGGAAGCACCAATGAGCAGTTCTTC. Its translation is CASSLGGSTNEQFF.

The rearrangement joins TRBV19 to TRBJ1-4, with D tentatively TRBD1 (6 bases). The CDR3 totals 15 residues. The germline V gene has CDR1 LNHDA and CDR2 SQIVND (reference sequence). V lost 6 bases and J lost 0, with 11 bases in between. CDR3 coding DNA: TGTGCCAGTAGACAAGGACAGACAACTAATGAAAAACTGTTTTTT. This translates into CASRQGQTTNEKLFF.

The chain has TRBV27 and TRBJ2-1; 12 bases agree with TRBD2. The germline V gene has CDR1 MNHEY and CDR2 SMNVEV (reference sequence). This CDR3 contains 15 residues. V trimming: 6 bases; J trimming: 7 bases; junction bases outside the gene matches: 7. DNA of the CDR3: TGTGCCAGCAGAACGACTAGCGGGAGAGATAATGAGCAGTTCTTC. This gives the protein CASRTTSGRDNEQFF.

This rearrangement joins TRBV6-5 to TRBJ2-7, with TRBD1 matching over 7 bases. Per germline, CDR1 MNHEY and CDR2 SVGAGI. This CDR3 comprises 15 residues. V trimming: 0 bases; J trimming: 3 bases; junction bases outside the gene matches: 5. The CDR3 coding sequence is TGTGCCAGCAGTTACTCGGGTCAGGGGGACTACGAGCAGTACTTC. This sequence encodes CASSYSGQGDYEQYF.

The rearrangement uses TRBV6-7 and TRBJ2-2, with a tentative D call TRBD2 (5 bases). TRBV6-7 is an ORF for which the function is uncertain. CDR3 size: 17 residues. The germline V and J ends were trimmed by 0 bases and 1 base, with 12 bases remaining between them. The DNA of the CDR3 is TGTGCCAGCAGTTACTCGCTATCGGGGAAGAACACCGGGGAGCTGTTTTTT. Amino acids: CASSYSLSGKNTGELFF.

This clone came up once. The chain joins TRBV7-2 to TRBJ2-1; D is ambiguous. There are 13 residues in the CDR3. CDR1 is SGHTA and CDR2 is FQGNSA in the germline V gene. V was shortened by 3 bases and J by 0 bases, with 3 bases between the two germline ends. CDR3 nucleotide sequence: TGTGCCAGCAGCTTTAACTCCTACAATGAGCAGTTCTTC. It specifies CASSFNSYNEQFF.

V usage is TRBV6-5 and J usage is TRBJ2-1, with D unclear. Trimming pared 2 bases from V and 9 bases from J, leaving 11 bases between. CDR3 size: 13 residues. Germline CDR1 MNHEY, CDR2 SVGAGI. The CDR3 region is CASSYQDRSEQFF. The CDR3 coding sequence is TGTGCCAGCAGTTACCAGGATAGAAGTGAGCAGTTCTTC.

This chain links TRBV7-9 with TRBJ2-1, with D maybe TRBD1 (5 bases). The CDR3 runs to 12 residues. Germline V gives CDR1 SEHNR, CDR2 FQNEAQ (reference sequence). The chain's CDR3 is CVQTATGNEQFF. The CDR3 DNA reads TGTGTCCAGACAGCTACGGGCAATGAGCAGTTCTTC.

The V and J genes are TRBV28 and TRBJ1-1; unclear D gene. The germline V gene encodes CDR1 MDHEN and CDR2 SYDVKM. The CDR3 sequence is 14 residues long. V dropped 6 bases and J dropped 4 bases, with 15 bases sitting between them. CDR3 loop: CASRAPGRITEAFF. DNA of the CDR3: TGTGCCAGCAGGGCACCCGGGCGGATCACTGAAGCTTTCTTT.

The J gene is TRBJ2-1, the V gene TRBV5-1; no definite D call. Trimming cost V 5 bases and J 6 bases, with 15 bases left between them. Germline-derived CDR1 and CDR2 are SGHRS and YFSETQ. This CDR3 has 14 amino acids. The CDR3 is CASSSGSNLNEQFF. CDR3 nucleotides: TGCGCCAGCAGTTCCGGTTCCAACCTCAATGAGCAGTTCTTC.

The CDR3 sequence: CAWSNSGRGFSEQFF. The CDR3 DNA reads as TGTGCCTGGAGTAATAGCGGGAGAGGCTTCAGTGAGCAGTTCTTC. The chain recombines TRBV30 with TRBJ2-1; 9 nucleotides align to TRBD2. The CDR3 length is 15 residues. V lost 2 bases to trimming and J lost 9 bases; unmatched junction nucleotides: 11. Germline V gene data show CDR1 as GTSNPN and CDR2 as SVGIG (reference sequence).

This clone appeared a few times. The chain combines TRBV5-1 with TRBJ1-1, with D possibly TRBD1 on 5 matching bases. CDR1 and CDR2 (germline): SGHRS, YFSETQ. This CDR3 has 15 amino acids. Trimming cost V 4 bases and J 0 bases, with 13 bases left between them. CDR3 sequence: CASSAEPGLNTEAFF. For the CDR3, the DNA is TGCGCCAGCAGCGCAGAACCGGGACTGAACACTGAAGCTTTCTTT.

The gene calls are TRBV10-3 and TRBJ2-7; D gene uncertain. The CDR3 totals 13 residues. V was shortened by 3 bases and J by 9 bases, with 15 bases between the two germline ends. Germline lookup yields CDR1 ENHRY and CDR2 SYGVKD. CDR3 region: CAISEGLQVGQYF. The DNA for the CDR3 is TGTGCCATCAGTGAAGGGCTGCAAGTAGGGCAGTACTTC.

The chain links TRBV28 to TRBJ2-5; a weak D match, TRBD1 (6 bases). The germline CDR1 and CDR2 sequences are MDHEN and SYDVKM. The ends were cut back, 8 bases at V and 7 bases at J, with 11 bases in the middle. This CDR3 region has 11 residues. For the CDR3, the DNA is TGTGCCAGCCAGGGGCCGGCGACCCAGTACTTC. Protein: CASQGPATQYF. Using reference TRBV28 and TRBJ2-5 for the parts outside the CDR3, the full variable domain is DVKVTQSSRYLVKRTGEKVFLECVQDMDHENMFWYRQDPGLGLRLIYFSYDVKMKEKGDIPEGYSVSREKKERFSLILESASTNQTSMYLCASQGPATQYFGPGTRLLVL.

This chain joins TRBV5-4 and TRBJ2-1; TRBD2 is a possible D gene (6 bases). CDR3 size: 13 residues. Germline CDR1 and CDR2: SGHNT and YYREEE (reference sequence). V gave up 4 bases and J gave up 10 bases, with 15 bases separating them. The CDR3 DNA sequence: TGTGCCAGCAGCCCTCTGGAGGGCCGGGAGCAGTTCTTC. As protein: CASSPLEGREQFF.

The chain carries TRBV15 and TRBJ1-4, with TRBD1 identical over 8 bases. V lost 3 bases and J lost 5; bases outside the gene matches: 5. This CDR3 has 15 amino acids. The germline CDR1 and CDR2 sequences are LNHNV and YYDKDF (reference sequence). As DNA, the CDR3 is TGTGCCACCAGCAGGACAGGGGCCTACAATGAAAAACTGTTTTTT. Amino acid sequence: CATSRTGAYNEKLFF.

The V and J genes are TRBV15 and TRBJ2-7; maybe TRBD1 (5 bases). V lost 2 bases and J lost 1, with 9 bases in between. This CDR3 has 14 amino acids. The germline V gene has CDR1 LNHNV and CDR2 YYDKDF (reference sequence). The CDR3 loop is CATSRRQRSYEQYF. CDR3 DNA sequence: TGTGCCACCAGCAGAAGACAGCGTTCCTACGAGCAGTACTTC. Looking up the rest from reference TRBV15 and TRBJ2-7 gives the full variable domain: DAMVIQNPRYQVTQFGKPVTLSCSQTLNHNVMYWYQQKSSQAPKLLFHYYDKDFNNEADTPDNFQSRRPNTSFCFLDIRSPGLGDTAMYLCATSRRQRSYEQYFGPGTRLTVT.

This rearrangement joins TRBV5-1 to TRBJ2-7, with D unclear. V lost 3 bases and J 6 bases, leaving 13 bases between the germline ends. The V gene's germline CDR1 is SGHRS and CDR2 YFSETQ. The CDR3 has 13 residues. This CDR3 is CASSSPGLREQYF. The CDR3 region has the DNA TGCGCCAGCAGCTCCCCCGGCCTCCGCGAGCAGTACTTC.

The chain combines TRBV14 with TRBJ1-3; weak D call: TRBD1 (5 bases). V shed 5 bases and J shed 7 bases, with 9 bases lying between them. Germline-derived CDR1 and CDR2 are SGHDN and FVKESK. There are 12 residues in the CDR3. This chain's CDR3 is CASSGGLNTIYF. For the CDR3, the DNA is TGTGCCAGCAGCGGGGGATTGAACACCATATATTTT.

This clone occurred once. The chain links TRBV5-4 to TRBJ1-1; TRBD1 might be the D (5 bases). The CDR3 has 15 amino acids. Germline V gene lookup returns CDR1 SGHNT and CDR2 YYREEE (reference sequence). The V end lost 5 bases, the J end lost 0 bases, and 14 bases lay between the germline ends. CDR3 residues: CASRWDLNMNTEAFF. CDR3 nucleotide sequence: TGTGCCAGCAGATGGGACCTGAACATGAACACTGAAGCTTTCTTT. Full variable domain (rest looked up from reference TRBV5-4 and TRBJ1-1): ETGVTQSPTHLIKTRGQQVTLRCSSQSGHNTVSWYQQALGQGPQFIFQYYREEENGRGNFPPRFSGLQFPNYSSELNVNALELDDSALYLCASRWDLNMNTEAFFGQGTRLTVV.

This chain joins TRBV10-3 and TRBJ1-2; D perhaps matches TRBD1 (6 bases). V was cut by 6 bases and J by 5 bases, with 16 bases left in between. In germline, CDR1 is ENHRY, CDR2 SYGVKD. The CDR3 totals 14 residues. The chain's CDR3 is CAIRDGGRGYGYTF. The CDR3 DNA is TGTGCCATCAGGGATGGGGGAAGGGGGTATGGCTACACCTTC.

The chain uses TRBV11-2 and TRBJ2-7, with D possibly being TRBD2 (5 bases). V was cut by 1 base and J by 0 bases, with 10 bases left in between. Germline-derived CDR1 and CDR2 are SGHAT and FQNNGV. This CDR3 spans 15 amino acids. The CDR3 DNA reads as TGTGCCAGCAGCTTAGCCCTGGCGGGCTCCTACGAGCAGTACTTC. It translates to CASSLALAGSYEQYF.

Only one count was recorded for this clone. The gene calls are TRBV28 and TRBJ2-3, with a possible D match to TRBD2 (5 bases). This CDR3 comprises 16 residues. V was cut by 5 bases and J by 1 base, with 16 bases left in between. CDR1 and CDR2 from the germline V gene are MDHEN and SYDVKM. CDR3 DNA: TGTGCCAGCAGTCCAATACAAGCGGCACGCACAGATACGCAGTATTTT. As protein: CASSPIQAARTDTQYF. The complete variable domain, with remaining parts taken from reference TRBV28 and TRBJ2-3, reads DVKVTQSSRYLVKRTGEKVFLECVQDMDHENMFWYRQDPGLGLRLIYFSYDVKMKEKGDIPEGYSVSREKKERFSLILESASTNQTSMYLCASSPIQAARTDTQYFGPGTRLTVL.

This chain joins TRBV9 and TRBJ2-1; D is undetermined. This CDR3 has 12 amino acids. The germline V gene encodes CDR1 SGDLS and CDR2 YYNGEE. V was cut by 4 bases and J by 6 bases, with 8 bases left in between. CDR3 sequence reads: CASSPSANEQFF. Here the CDR3 DNA reads TGTGCCAGCAGCCCCTCGGCCAATGAGCAGTTCTTC. Variable domain in full (rest from reference TRBV9 and TRBJ2-1): DSGVTQTPKHLITATGQRVTLRCSPRSGDLSVYWYQQSLDQGLQFLIQYYNGEERAKGNILERFSAQQFPDLHSELNLSSLELGDSALYFCASSPSANEQFFGPGTRLTVL.